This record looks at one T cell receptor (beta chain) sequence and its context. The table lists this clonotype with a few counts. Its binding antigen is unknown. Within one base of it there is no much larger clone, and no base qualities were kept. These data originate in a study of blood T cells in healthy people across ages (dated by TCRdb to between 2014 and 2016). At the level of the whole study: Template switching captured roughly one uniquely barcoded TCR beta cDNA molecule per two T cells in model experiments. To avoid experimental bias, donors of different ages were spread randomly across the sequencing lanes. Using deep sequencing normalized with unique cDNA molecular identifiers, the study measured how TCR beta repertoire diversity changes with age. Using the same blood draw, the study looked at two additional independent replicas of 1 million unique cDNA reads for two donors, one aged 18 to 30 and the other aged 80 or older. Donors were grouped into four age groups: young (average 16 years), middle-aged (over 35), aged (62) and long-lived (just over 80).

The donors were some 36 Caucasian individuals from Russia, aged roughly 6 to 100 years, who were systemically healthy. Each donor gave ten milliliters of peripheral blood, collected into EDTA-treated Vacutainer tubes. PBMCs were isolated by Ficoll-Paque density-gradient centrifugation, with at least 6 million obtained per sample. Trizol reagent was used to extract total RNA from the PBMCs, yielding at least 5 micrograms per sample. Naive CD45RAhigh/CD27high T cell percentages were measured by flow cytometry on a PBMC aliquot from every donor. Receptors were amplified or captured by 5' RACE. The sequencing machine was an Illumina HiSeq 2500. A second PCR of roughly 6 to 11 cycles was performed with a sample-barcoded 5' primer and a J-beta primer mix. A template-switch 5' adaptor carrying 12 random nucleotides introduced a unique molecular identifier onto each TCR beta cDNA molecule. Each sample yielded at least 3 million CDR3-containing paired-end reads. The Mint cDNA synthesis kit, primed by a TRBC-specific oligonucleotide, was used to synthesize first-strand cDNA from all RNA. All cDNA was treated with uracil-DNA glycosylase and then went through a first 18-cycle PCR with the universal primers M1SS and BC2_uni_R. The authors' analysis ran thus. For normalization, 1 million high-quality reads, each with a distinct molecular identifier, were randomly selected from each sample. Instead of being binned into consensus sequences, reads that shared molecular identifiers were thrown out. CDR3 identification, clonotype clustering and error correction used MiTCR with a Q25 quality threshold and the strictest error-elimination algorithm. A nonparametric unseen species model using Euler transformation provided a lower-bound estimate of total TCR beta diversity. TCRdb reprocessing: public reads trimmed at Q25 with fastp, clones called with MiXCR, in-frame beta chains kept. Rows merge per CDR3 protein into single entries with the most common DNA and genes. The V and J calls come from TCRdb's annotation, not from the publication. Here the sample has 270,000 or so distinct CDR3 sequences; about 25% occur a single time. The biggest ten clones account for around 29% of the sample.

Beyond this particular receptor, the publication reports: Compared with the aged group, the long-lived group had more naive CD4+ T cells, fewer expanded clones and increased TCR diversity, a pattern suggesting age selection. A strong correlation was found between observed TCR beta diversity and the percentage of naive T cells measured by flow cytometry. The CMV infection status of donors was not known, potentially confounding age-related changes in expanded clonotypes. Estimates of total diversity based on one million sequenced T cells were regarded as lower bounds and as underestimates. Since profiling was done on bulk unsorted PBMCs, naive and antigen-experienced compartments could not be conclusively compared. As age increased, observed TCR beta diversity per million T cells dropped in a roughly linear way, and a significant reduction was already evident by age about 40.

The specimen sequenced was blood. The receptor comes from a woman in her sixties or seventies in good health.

The CDR3 region reads CASSGRRHTEAFF. The DNA reads as follows: TGTGCCAGCAGCGGCCGGCGACACACTGAAGCTTTCTTT. The sequence joins TRBV7-2 to TRBJ1-1, with no reliable assignment of the D segment. CDR1 and CDR2 are drawn from the germline V gene: SGHTA, FQGNSA. The CDR3 goes from the cysteine to the phenylalanine over 13 residues. Just the 39-base CDR3 DNA is kept, in frame starting at base 1. V loses 5 bases of germline sequence and J loses 3 bases, and the interval between the two ends is 10 bases.